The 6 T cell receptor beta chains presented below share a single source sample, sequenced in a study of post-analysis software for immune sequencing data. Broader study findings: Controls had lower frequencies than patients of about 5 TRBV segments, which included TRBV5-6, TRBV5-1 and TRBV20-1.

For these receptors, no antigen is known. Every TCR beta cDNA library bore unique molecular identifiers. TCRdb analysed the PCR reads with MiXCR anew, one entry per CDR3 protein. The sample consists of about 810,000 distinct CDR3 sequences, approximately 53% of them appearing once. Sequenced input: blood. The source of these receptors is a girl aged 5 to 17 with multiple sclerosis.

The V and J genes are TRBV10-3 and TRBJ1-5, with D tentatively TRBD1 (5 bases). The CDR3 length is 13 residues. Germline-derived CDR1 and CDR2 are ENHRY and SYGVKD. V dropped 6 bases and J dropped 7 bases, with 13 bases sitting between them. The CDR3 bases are TGTGCCATCAGCCCGACGGGGCCCCAGCCCCAGCATTTT. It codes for CAISPTGPQPQHF.

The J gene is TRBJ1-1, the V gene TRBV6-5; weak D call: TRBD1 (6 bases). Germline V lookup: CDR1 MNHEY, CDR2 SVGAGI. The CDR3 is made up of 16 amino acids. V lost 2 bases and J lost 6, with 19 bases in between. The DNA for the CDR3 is TGTGCCAGCAGTTACGGGGACATCCTACGTACAGCTGAAGCTTTCTTT. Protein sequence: CASSYGDILRTAEAFF.

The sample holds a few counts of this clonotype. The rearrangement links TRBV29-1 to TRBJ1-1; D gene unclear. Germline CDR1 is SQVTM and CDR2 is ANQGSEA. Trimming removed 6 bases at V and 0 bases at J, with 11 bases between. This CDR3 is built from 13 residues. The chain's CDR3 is CSVCGRMNTEAFF. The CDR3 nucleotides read TGCAGCGTCTGTGGCAGAATGAACACTGAAGCTTTCTTT.

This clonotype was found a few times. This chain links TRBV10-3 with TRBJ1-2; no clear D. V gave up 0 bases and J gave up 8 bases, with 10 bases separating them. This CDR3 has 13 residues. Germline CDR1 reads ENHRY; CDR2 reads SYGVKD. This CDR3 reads CAISESTVPGYTF. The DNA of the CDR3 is TGTGCCATCAGTGAGTCTACAGTCCCGGGCTACACCTTC.

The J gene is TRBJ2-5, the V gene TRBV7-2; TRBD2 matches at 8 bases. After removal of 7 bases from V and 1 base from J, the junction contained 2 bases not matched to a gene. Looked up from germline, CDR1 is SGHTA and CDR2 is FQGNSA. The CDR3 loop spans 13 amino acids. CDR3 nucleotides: TGTGCCAGCAACGGGGGGGCCCAAGAGACCCAGTACTTC. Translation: CASNGGAQETQYF.

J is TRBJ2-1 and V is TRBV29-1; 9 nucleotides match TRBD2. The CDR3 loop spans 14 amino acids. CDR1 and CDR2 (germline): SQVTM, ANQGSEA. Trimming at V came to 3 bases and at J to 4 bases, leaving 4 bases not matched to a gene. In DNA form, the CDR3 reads TGCAGCGTTGAGAAGCGGGAGGCTTACAATGAGCAGTTCTTC. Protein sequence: CSVEKREAYNEQFF.